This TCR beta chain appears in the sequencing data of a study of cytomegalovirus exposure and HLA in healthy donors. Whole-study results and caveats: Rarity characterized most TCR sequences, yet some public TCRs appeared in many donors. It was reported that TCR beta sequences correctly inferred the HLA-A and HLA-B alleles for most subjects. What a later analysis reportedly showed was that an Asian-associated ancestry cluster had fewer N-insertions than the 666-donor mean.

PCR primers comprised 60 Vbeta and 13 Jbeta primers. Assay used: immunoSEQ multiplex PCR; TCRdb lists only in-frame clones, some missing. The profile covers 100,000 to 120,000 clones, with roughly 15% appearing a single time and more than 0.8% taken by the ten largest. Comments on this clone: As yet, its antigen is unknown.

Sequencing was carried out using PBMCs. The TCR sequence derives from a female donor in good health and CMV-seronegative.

CDR3 nucleotide sequence: TGTGCCTGGAGTGGGGACACCGGTGGCTACACCTTC. Translated: CAWSGDTGGYTF. This sequence joins TRBV30 and TRBJ1-2; possibly TRBD1 for D (6 bases). The CDR3 sequence is 12 residues long. V gave up 1 base and J gave up 7 bases, with 10 bases separating them. CDR1 and CDR2 (germline): GTSNPN, SVGIG (reference sequence).